This paragraph reports one TCR beta chain. Its specificity is not known. This sample stems from a study of identical twins. General study results and limits: Analyses of zero insertions could, in part, be confounded by invariant MAIT and iNKT cells.

Germline assignment: CDR1 MNHNS and CDR2 SASEGT. The CDR3 contains 13 residues. V dropped 6 bases and J dropped 2; count of bases not matched to a gene: 4. No donor was unhealthy or non-Caucasian. Template switching added a universal primer binding site, and final cDNA carried unique molecular identifiers. TCRdb analysed the 5' RACE reads with MiXCR anew, one entry per CDR3 protein. The sample has 500,000 to 600,000 distinct CDR3 sequences; less than 25% are singletons. This same sample was also taken into another study, of T cells expressing NK-cell markers. That report adds: Researchers got TCR beta repertoires out of sorted CD3+CD56+NKG2C+, CD3+CD56+NKG2C- and CD3+CD56-NKG2C+ T cells.

The source is a woman between 18 and 29 years old in good health. The sample comprised CD4+ T cells sorted from blood. This chain links TRBV6-1 with TRBJ2-7, with 7 bases that match TRBD2. CDR3 residues: CASRKGRAYEQYF. The CDR3, as DNA: TGTGCCAGCAGAAAAGGGAGGGCCTACGAGCAGTACTTC.